By sample fraction, the clone carrying this T cell receptor (beta chain) is medium-sized. Germline V gene lookup returns CDR1 SQVTM and CDR2 ANQGSEA. Deletions cut 2 bases from V and 8 bases from J, with 12 bases between. There are 12 residues in the CDR3. After constant-region reverse-primer amplification, full-length variable regions underwent semi-nested PCR with Nested Universal Primer A. TCRdb recomputed calls from the 5' RACE reads with MiXCR, one row per CDR3 protein. The sample includes roughly 5,300 distinct CDR3 sequences, roughly 38% of them seen just once. This sequence was found in a female donor with breast cancer. Material: memory CD4+ T cells sorted from blood. The subset: memory CD4+ T cells, CD4+CD45RO+CD25-. The chain combines TRBV29-1 with TRBJ1-2; a possible D gene is TRBD1 (5 bases). The CDR3 sequence is CSVESGGGGYTF. The CDR3 DNA reads as TGCAGCGTTGAATCCGGGGGAGGAGGCTACACCTTC.